The rows below give T cell receptor beta chains drawn from one sample of a study of T-cell reconstitution after alpha-beta-depleted transplantation in children. TCRdb re-derived calls from the PCR reads in MiXCR, one entry per CDR3 protein. The table records approximately 240,000 distinct CDR3 sequences, roughly a tenth of them present only once. The material sequenced was PBMCs from the stem cell graft donor, taken from the stem cell graft. The receptors originated from a human donor who donated a stem cell graft to a child with acute lymphoblastic leukemia. CDR3s leave out the opening cysteine and the closing phenylalanine or tryptophan. The size of a clone is reported for some rows only, either as once, few or many, or as a class for expanded clones.

TRBV5-1	TRBJ1-1	-	13	ASSLRVRGNTEAF
TRBV7-8	TRBJ1-5	few	13	ASSPDRGWNQPQH
TRBV27	TRBJ1-3	many	15	ASSLSGTGGSGNTIY
TRBV27	TRBJ2-2	few	12	ASSPRHPTGELF
TRBV27	TRBJ1-6	few	12	ASSFSVSGSPLH
TRBV6-2/TRBV6-3	TRBJ1-5	few	13	ASNPTFGSNQPQH
TRBV14	TRBJ1-2	-	12	ASSPPGTGGSYT
TRBV12-3/TRBV12-4	TRBJ2-3	many	13	ASSQTGTLTDTQY
TRBV27	TRBJ1-1	many	11	ASSFRVNTEAF
TRBV12-3/TRBV12-4	TRBJ1-1	few	14	ASSFRRSPRGTEAF
TRBV11-2	TRBJ2-2	-	14	ASSLTAGGSYGELF
TRBV20-1	TRBJ2-5	-	10	SAPGSRETQY
TRBV5-1	TRBJ2-3	many	13	ASSFYYDSTDTQY
TRBV7-2	TRBJ2-7	many	13	ASSSQGGRSYEQY
TRBV20-1	TRBJ2-4	many	13	SATPGPGARGIQY
TRBV5-1	TRBJ2-7	-	14	ASSLGGRQGSDEQY
TRBV12-3/TRBV12-4	TRBJ1-5	-	13	ASSLEGNGNQPQH
TRBV10-3	TRBJ2-7	many	13	AISARQGVAYEQY
TRBV2	TRBJ2-5	-	15	ASRAWASGGSQETQY
TRBV6-4	TRBJ2-1	few	13	ASRDSGGAGDEQF
TRBV7-6	TRBJ1-1	-	12	ASSRRGSNTEAF
TRBV3-1	TRBJ1-1	many	12	ASSQVDSNTEAF
TRBV4-3	TRBJ2-6	many	14	ASSQETGSGANVLT
TRBV12-3/TRBV12-4	TRBJ1-6	few	11	ASSPGYNSPLH
TRBV20-1	TRBJ1-5	few	12	SAKDPTYNQPQH
TRBV29-1	TRBJ1-1	few	11	SVESGGGTEAF
TRBV4-1	TRBJ2-3	-	11	ASSQDVADTQY
TRBV27	TRBJ2-7	-	14	ASSLSWQGAAHEQY
TRBV29-1	TRBJ2-3	few	12	SVVDRGLTDTQY
TRBV7-2	TRBJ2-5	-	15	ASTLKKGQNKGETQY
TRBV4-2	TRBJ1-2	many	13	ASSPHREDRYGYT
TRBV29-1	TRBJ2-3	many	8	SGWENTQY
TRBV20-1	TRBJ1-3	many	12	SAFRDSSGNTIY
TRBV4-1	TRBJ1-2	-	12	ASSQVEGAYGYT
TRBV20-1	TRBJ2-7	-	13	SASPRQGLKAEQY
TRBV5-1	TRBJ2-2	many	13	ASSLGTTNTGELF
TRBV6-4	TRBJ2-1	-	11	ASSERGVNEQF
TRBV5-1	TRBJ2-7	many	12	ASSPSTGTYEQY
TRBV5-1	TRBJ1-2	-	13	ASRLETGRSYGYT
TRBV20-1	TRBJ1-5	few	14	SAPTLEGVGNQPQH
TRBV5-5	TRBJ1-1	many	12	ASSLSAFYTEAF
TRBV12-5	TRBJ1-3	-	10	ASGLPGNTIY
TRBV29-1	TRBJ2-1	few	11	SAQGGVTGTQF
TRBV5-4	TRBJ2-3	many	18	ASSLEEWGAPTYSTDTQY
TRBV25-1	TRBJ2-1	-	14	ASSPAPAGSYNEQF
TRBV6-1	TRBJ2-1	many	11	ASSGPPYNEQF
TRBV20-1	TRBJ1-5	few	12	SASSTGGHQPQH
TRBV27	TRBJ2-3	many	13	ATERAGGLADTQY
TRBV20-1	TRBJ2-1	-	13	SARGLTGGLDEQF
TRBV7-8	TRBJ2-2	few	11	ASSWGRSGELF
TRBV19	TRBJ1-1	few	11	ASSLQAYTEAF
TRBV5-6	TRBJ2-5	-	14	ASSSEAGSYPETQY
TRBV5-4	TRBJ2-1	few	13	ASSKTSGPLNEQF